A selection of T cell receptor beta chains follows, all from one sample in a study of blood T cell repertoires in COVID-19. Sequenced by immunoSEQ multiplex PCR; TCRdb stores in-frame clones only, minus some. The sample contains 150,000 to 170,000 clones, approximately 85% of which appear only once. The sample comprised peripheral blood. Receptors originate from a man aged 55-75 years with COVID-19, enrolled during active disease. The CDR3 runs from the conserved cysteine through the conserved F or W. D genes are given only for firm matches. Rows may omit the clone size; those that give it use once, few, many or a size class.

V gene: TRBV7-8
clone size: -
J gene: TRBJ1-1
D gene: -
CDR3 DNA: TGTGCCAGCAGCCGAGGGCAGGGGAGGGTCACTGAAGCTTTCTTT
CDR3 protein: CASSRGQGRVTEAFF

V gene: TRBV5-1
clone size: -
J gene: TRBJ1-6
D gene: -
CDR3 DNA: TGCGCCAGCAGCTTGGGAGGCCAGATCGATTCACCCCTCCACTTT
CDR3 protein: CASSLGGQIDSPLHF

V gene: TRBV27
clone size: -
J gene: TRBJ2-7
D gene: TRBD2
CDR3 DNA: TGTGCCAGCAGTTTCCGACTAGCGGGGAGCTCCTACGAGCAGTACTTC
CDR3 protein: CASSFRLAGSSYEQYF

V gene: TRBV27
clone size: -
J gene: TRBJ2-7
D gene: -
CDR3 DNA: TGTGCCAGCAGTTTTCGTTCCGAGCAGTACTTC
CDR3 protein: CASSFRSEQYF

V gene: TRBV27
clone size: -
J gene: TRBJ1-1
D gene: -
CDR3 DNA: TGTGCCAGCAGTTTACGACCTGGGGCCACTGAAGCTTTCTTT
CDR3 protein: CASSLRPGATEAFF

V gene: TRBV12-3/TRBV12-4
clone size: -
J gene: TRBJ1-5
D gene: -
CDR3 DNA: TGTGCCAGCAGCCAGGACGGAGGGGCGCCCCAGCATTTT
CDR3 protein: CASSQDGGAPQHF

V gene: TRBV10-3
clone size: -
J gene: TRBJ1-2
D gene: TRBD1
CDR3 DNA: TGTGCCATCAGTTCGGACAGGGGGAGGGATGGCTACACCTTC
CDR3 protein: CAISSDRGRDGYTF

V gene: TRBV5-1
clone size: few
J gene: TRBJ1-1
D gene: -
CDR3 DNA: TGCGCCAGCAGCCGGGCAGACGGGGACACTGAAGCTTTCTTT
CDR3 protein: CASSRADGDTEAFF

V gene: TRBV6-5
clone size: -
J gene: TRBJ2-1
D gene: -
CDR3 DNA: TGTGCCAGCAGTACTTGGGGGGAGCGGTACAATGAGCAGTTCTTC
CDR3 protein: CASSTWGERYNEQFF

V gene: TRBV19
clone size: -
J gene: TRBJ2-3
D gene: TRBD2
CDR3 DNA: TGTGCCAGTAGTATCGAGTCCCTGGGGGGGGACACAGATACGCAGTATTTT
CDR3 protein: CASSIESLGGDTDTQYF

V gene: TRBV30
clone size: many
J gene: TRBJ2-7
D gene: TRBD2
CDR3 DNA: TGTGCCTGGAGTGTCGGTAGCGGGTACGAGCAGTACTTC
CDR3 protein: CAWSVGSGYEQYF

V gene: TRBV5-5
clone size: few
J gene: TRBJ1-4
D gene: -
CDR3 DNA: TGTGCCAGCAGCTTGGGACAGAATGAAAAACTGTTTTTT
CDR3 protein: CASSLGQNEKLFF

V gene: TRBV30
clone size: -
J gene: TRBJ1-5
D gene: TRBD1
CDR3 DNA: TGTGCCTGGAGTGGTGACAGGGGACCCAATCAGCCCCAGCATTTT
CDR3 protein: CAWSGDRGPNQPQHF

V gene: TRBV5-5
clone size: -
J gene: TRBJ2-5
D gene: TRBD2
CDR3 DNA: TGTGCCAGCAGCCAGGGACTACGGGAAGAGACCCAGTACTTC
CDR3 protein: CASSQGLREETQYF

V gene: TRBV7-2
clone size: -
J gene: TRBJ2-1
D gene: TRBD2
CDR3 DNA: TGTGCCAGCAGCTTACGGCGGGAGGGCCGGCAAGAGCAGTTCTTC
CDR3 protein: CASSLRREGRQEQFF

V gene: TRBV28
clone size: -
J gene: TRBJ2-7
D gene: TRBD2
CDR3 DNA: TGTGCCAGCAGTTCGAGGACTAGCCCTGTAGTCGAGCAGTACTTC
CDR3 protein: CASSSRTSPVVEQYF

V gene: TRBV3-1/TRBV3-2
clone size: -
J gene: TRBJ2-1
D gene: TRBD2
CDR3 DNA: TGTGCCAGCAGCCAAAAACCTAGCGGGGGATTGTTCTTC
CDR3 protein: CASSQKPSGGLFF

V gene: TRBV27
clone size: -
J gene: TRBJ2-7
D gene: -
CDR3 DNA: TGTGCCAGCAGTCAGGCTTGGGCAGGCTCCTACGAGCAGTACTTC
CDR3 protein: CASSQAWAGSYEQYF

V gene: TRBV24-1
clone size: -
J gene: TRBJ2-7
D gene: TRBD1
CDR3 DNA: TGTGCCACCAGTGGTTCAGGGGGCATGGACGAGCAGTACTTC
CDR3 protein: CATSGSGGMDEQYF

V gene: TRBV6-6
clone size: once
J gene: TRBJ2-7
D gene: -
CDR3 DNA: TGTGCCAGCAGCCCACTTGGCTACGAGCAGTACTTC
CDR3 protein: CASSPLGYEQYF

V gene: TRBV2
clone size: -
J gene: TRBJ1-6
D gene: -
CDR3 DNA: TGTGCCAGCAAGCGGAGGGAAGATAATTCACCCCTCCACTTT
CDR3 protein: CASKRREDNSPLHF

V gene: TRBV28
clone size: few
J gene: TRBJ1-2
D gene: -
CDR3 DNA: TGTGCCAGCCGTCAGCAGGGGCCTTACGGCTACACCTTC
CDR3 protein: CASRQQGPYGYTF

V gene: TRBV19
clone size: -
J gene: TRBJ1-4
D gene: -
CDR3 DNA: TGTGCCAGTAGTCCCGAGACGGGTTCATACTACAATGAAAAACTGTTTTTT
CDR3 protein: CASSPETGSYYNEKLFF

V gene: TRBV3-1/TRBV3-2
clone size: -
J gene: TRBJ1-4
D gene: TRBD1
CDR3 DNA: TGTGCCAGCAGCCCCGTCGTAGGACAGGGTAATGAAAAACTGTTTTTT
CDR3 protein: CASSPVVGQGNEKLFF

V gene: TRBV5-1
clone size: -
J gene: TRBJ1-4
D gene: TRBD1
CDR3 DNA: TGCGCCAGCAGCGGGACAGGGGGCTTTAATAGGGCTGAAAAACTGTTTTTT
CDR3 protein: CASSGTGGFNRAEKLFF

V gene: TRBV5-1
clone size: -
J gene: TRBJ2-7
D gene: TRBD2
CDR3 DNA: TGCGCCAGCAGCCCGGGACTAGCGGGAAACGGGGAGCAGTACTTT
CDR3 protein: CASSPGLAGNGEQYF

V gene: TRBV13
clone size: -
J gene: TRBJ2-3
D gene: -
CDR3 DNA: TGTGCCAGCAGCCCTAGGAGCAGCACAGATACGCAGTATTTT
CDR3 protein: CASSPRSSTDTQYF

V gene: TRBV5-4
clone size: -
J gene: TRBJ2-2
D gene: -
CDR3 DNA: TGTGCCAGCAGCCTACCCTGGAACACCGGGGAGCTGTTTTTT
CDR3 protein: CASSLPWNTGELFF

V gene: TRBV7-9
clone size: -
J gene: TRBJ1-4
D gene: -
CDR3 DNA: TGTGCCAGCTCTTCCGGGGCAACTAATGAAAAACTGTTTTTT
CDR3 protein: CASSSGATNEKLFF

V gene: TRBV9
clone size: once
J gene: TRBJ1-3
D gene: TRBD1
CDR3 DNA: TGTGCCAGCAGCGAAACAGGGGGTGGAAACACCATATATTTT
CDR3 protein: CASSETGGGNTIYF

V gene: TRBV6-5
clone size: -
J gene: TRBJ2-3
D gene: TRBD1
CDR3 DNA: TGTGCCAGCCAAGATCCGGGACAGTACACAGATACGCAGTATTTT
CDR3 protein: CASQDPGQYTDTQYF

V gene: TRBV28
clone size: few
J gene: TRBJ1-1
D gene: -
CDR3 DNA: TGTGCCAGCATCGGACATTCGAACACTGAAGCTTTCTTT
CDR3 protein: CASIGHSNTEAFF

V gene: TRBV6-5
clone size: few
J gene: TRBJ1-2
D gene: -
CDR3 DNA: TGTGCCAGCAGTTACTCGAGCTTGAGGGATGGCTACACCTTC
CDR3 protein: CASSYSSLRDGYTF

V gene: TRBV7-8
clone size: -
J gene: TRBJ1-5
D gene: TRBD1
CDR3 DNA: TGTGCCAGCAGCCAGACAGGGAGTTTTGATAGCAATCAGCCCCAGCATTTT
CDR3 protein: CASSQTGSFDSNQPQHF

V gene: TRBV15
clone size: -
J gene: TRBJ1-6
D gene: -
CDR3 DNA: TGTGCCACCAGCAGAGGGGGGGTGGACGGATCACCCCTCCACTTT
CDR3 protein: CATSRGGVDGSPLHF

V gene: TRBV7-2
clone size: -
J gene: TRBJ2-5
D gene: -
CDR3 DNA: TGTGCCAGCAGCCCAATAGGAGGGGTAGAGACCCAGTACTTC
CDR3 protein: CASSPIGGVETQYF

V gene: TRBV6-5
clone size: -
J gene: TRBJ2-7
D gene: -
CDR3 DNA: TGTGCCAGCGGACAACCGCAAGGGGGCGAGCAGTACTTC
CDR3 protein: CASGQPQGGEQYF

V gene: TRBV27
clone size: -
J gene: TRBJ1-2
D gene: TRBD1
CDR3 DNA: TGTGCCAGCAGTCCCTTCACAACCGGGACAGGGGGCGCGTACTATGGCTACACCTTC
CDR3 protein: CASSPFTTGTGGAYYGYTF

V gene: TRBV18
clone size: -
J gene: TRBJ1-4
D gene: TRBD1
CDR3 DNA: TGTGCCAGCTCATCCACGACAGGGTCGGGAACTAATGAAAAACTGTTTTTT
CDR3 protein: CASSSTTGSGTNEKLFF

V gene: TRBV7-3
clone size: -
J gene: TRBJ2-2
D gene: TRBD1
CDR3 DNA: TGTGCCAGCAGCTCGGGACAGCCCAACACCGGGGAGCTGTTTTTT
CDR3 protein: CASSSGQPNTGELFF

V gene: TRBV18
clone size: -
J gene: TRBJ2-7
D gene: TRBD2
CDR3 DNA: TGTGCCAGCTCCCCCCCAGCTGGAGCGGGAGCCGAGCAGTACTTC
CDR3 protein: CASSPPAGAGAEQYF

V gene: TRBV6-6
clone size: -
J gene: TRBJ2-2
D gene: -
CDR3 DNA: TGTGCCAGCAGTTACACCGGGACAAAGAACACCGGGGAGCTGTTTTTT
CDR3 protein: CASSYTGTKNTGELFF

V gene: TRBV7-3
clone size: -
J gene: TRBJ2-1
D gene: -
CDR3 DNA: TGTGCCAGCAGCCCTTCCCCCGCGGGGAGCGCAAATGAGCAGTTCTTC
CDR3 protein: CASSPSPAGSANEQFF

V gene: TRBV5-1
clone size: -
J gene: TRBJ2-7
D gene: -
CDR3 DNA: TGCGCCAGCAGCTTGGGACAGCCCAACGAGCAGTACTTC
CDR3 protein: CASSLGQPNEQYF

V gene: TRBV6-2/TRBV6-3
clone size: -
J gene: TRBJ2-7
D gene: TRBD1
CDR3 DNA: TGTGCCAGCAGTACGCCTTACAGGGGCCCTACCTCCTACGAGCAGTACTTC
CDR3 protein: CASSTPYRGPTSYEQYF